The 17 T cell receptor beta chains below were found in one sample sequenced in a study of blood T cell repertoires in COVID-19. Only in-frame clones appear in the TCRdb table, and some are missing; sequencing was by immunoSEQ multiplex PCR. The sample contains some 200,000 clones, 85% to 90% of which appear only once. The sequenced sample was peripheral blood. These receptors were obtained from a woman between 65 and 79 years old with acute or convalescent COVID-19.

J is TRBJ2-7 and V is TRBV29-1, with TRBD2 matching 7 bases. This CDR3 is built from 12 residues. J lost 4 bases, V lost 4 bases, and 4 bases had no gene match. Germline loops: CDR1 SQVTM, CDR2 ANQGSEA. The CDR3: CSVGPSGYEQYF. The CDR3 bases are TGCAGCGTTGGTCCTAGCGGTTACGAGCAGTACTTC.

V and J are TRBV5-1 and TRBJ1-2; D perhaps matches TRBD1 (6 bases). Deletions cut 4 bases from V and 8 bases from J, with 15 bases between. The germline gives CDR1 SGHRS, CDR2 YFSETQ. The CDR3 extends over 13 amino acids. The CDR3 is CASSVTGLGGYTF. The CDR3 region has the DNA TGCGCCAGCAGCGTCACAGGGTTGGGAGGCTACACCTTC.

The gene calls are TRBV7-9 and TRBJ1-6; 8 nucleotides align to TRBD1. Germline V CDR1 and CDR2: SEHNR, FQNEAQ (reference sequence). The CDR3 loop spans 16 amino acids. The J segment lost 6 bases and the V segment lost 5 bases, leaving 9 bases of the junction unmatched. The CDR3 reads CASSVYGQGGNSPLHF. CDR3 nucleotide sequence: TGTGCCAGCAGCGTGTACGGACAGGGAGGTAATTCACCCCTCCACTTT.

The CDR3: CASSLVGGAPQETQYF. The DNA of the CDR3 is TGTGCCAGCAGCTTAGTCGGGGGGGCCCCCCAAGAGACCCAGTACTTC. V and J are TRBV11-2 and TRBJ2-5; 8 positions agree with TRBD2. Germline CDR1 SGHAT, CDR2 FQNNGV. J lost 1 base, V lost 1 base, and 5 bases had no gene match. The CDR3 is 16 residues long.

The chain links TRBV3-1 (or the pseudogene TRBV3-2) to TRBJ1-4; D not certain. The CDR3 runs 13 residues. The germline CDR1 and CDR2 sequences are LGHDT and YNNKEL (reference sequence). The ends were cut back, 2 bases at V and 8 bases at J, with 9 bases in the middle. CDR3: CASSQWTGEKLFF. The CDR3 bases are TGTGCCAGCAGCCAATGGACTGGGGAAAAACTGTTTTTT.

The chain recombines TRBV20-1 with TRBJ2-7; D is possibly TRBD2 (7 bases). The V end lost 3 bases, the J end lost 5 bases, and 11 bases lay between the germline ends. Germline V gives CDR1 DFQATT, CDR2 SNEGSKA (reference sequence). CDR3 length: 12 residues. The CDR3 DNA follows: TGCAGTGCTAGTCGGGGGGCCAACGAGCAGTACTTC. Translating it yields CSASRGANEQYF.

The chain carries TRBV18 and TRBJ1-4, with a possible D match to TRBD1 (6 bases). V gave up 8 bases and J gave up 3 bases, with 13 bases separating them. The CDR3 runs to 14 residues. Germline assignment: CDR1 KGHSH and CDR2 LQKENI. The CDR3 reads CASAGDGANEKLFF. Written as DNA, the CDR3 is TGTGCCAGCGCAGGGGACGGTGCTAATGAAAAACTGTTTTTT.

A word on this clone: The identical CDR3 is also encoded by other nucleotide sequences in the sample. The gene calls are TRBV18 and TRBJ1-3; D is unclear. V was cut by 6 bases and J by 4 bases, with 10 bases left in between. This CDR3 region has 13 residues. The germline V gene has CDR1 KGHSH and CDR2 LQKENI. CDR3: CASSESSGNTIYF. DNA of the CDR3: TGTGCCAGCTCGGAGTCTTCGGGAAACACCATATATTTT.

V gene TRBV2 combines with J gene TRBJ2-5, with D uncertain. CDR3 size: 11 residues. Trimming pared 5 bases from V and 2 bases from J, leaving 3 bases between. Per the germline V gene, CDR1 is SNHLY and CDR2 is FYNNEI. The chain's CDR3 is CASSRQETQYF. The CDR3 DNA reads as TGTGCCAGCAGTCGTCAAGAGACCCAGTACTTC.

The J gene is TRBJ1-6, the V gene TRBV28; D is perhaps TRBD1 (6 bases). Trimming shortened V by 7 bases and J by 5 bases, and 18 bases separated the two germline ends. The CDR3 spans 16 residues. Germline V CDR1 and CDR2: MDHEN, SYDVKM. CDR3 sequence reads: CASKGSGPGDNSPLHF. CDR3 bases: TGTGCCAGCAAGGGTAGCGGGCCAGGGGATAATTCACCCCTCCACTTT.

The chain uses TRBV5-4 and TRBJ1-2; TRBD1 is a possible D gene (6 bases). The CDR3 has 13 residues. Per the germline V gene, CDR1 is SGHNT and CDR2 is YYREEE (reference sequence). The germline V and J ends were trimmed by 4 bases and 4 bases, with 11 bases remaining between them. CDR3 protein: CASSRQDLYGYTF. DNA of the CDR3: TGTGCCAGCAGCCGACAGGACCTCTATGGCTACACCTTC.

This clone has a single count. The genes are TRBV4-2 and TRBJ1-4, with 7 bases aligning to TRBD1. Germline CDR1 reads LGHNA; CDR2 reads YNFKEQ. The CDR3 covers 18 residues. V was pared by 3 bases and J by 0 bases, with 10 bases of the junction left unmatched. CDR3 sequence reads: CASSQDLTGTTTNEKLFF. In DNA, the CDR3 is TGTGCCAGCAGCCAGGACCTGACAGGGACCACAACTAATGAAAAACTGTTTTTT.

This clone was counted once. J is TRBJ2-7 and V is TRBV19; TRBD1 aligns across 12 bases. After removal of 1 base from V and 1 base from J, the junction contained 2 bases not matched to a gene. Looked up from germline, CDR1 is LNHDA and CDR2 is SQIVND (reference sequence). The CDR3 contains 16 residues. The CDR3 DNA is TGTGCCAGTAGTATAGCGGGACAGGGGGCTTCCTACGAGCAGTACTTC. Its protein product is CASSIAGQGASYEQYF.

This chain links TRBV6-1 with TRBJ1-5, with a possible D match to TRBD1 (6 bases). The CDR3 runs 16 residues. CDR1 MNHNS and CDR2 SASEGT come from the germline V gene. V lost 2 bases and J lost 7, with 18 bases in between. CDR3: CASSELRDNLGQPQHF. The DNA for the CDR3 is TGTGCCAGCAGTGAATTAAGGGACAATTTAGGACAGCCCCAGCATTTT.

This clone occurred a few times. The chain is built from TRBV7-9 and TRBJ2-7; 7 bases are a match to TRBD1. V shed 5 bases and J 4 bases; nucleotides not matched to a gene: 8. In germline, CDR1 is SEHNR, CDR2 FQNEAQ (reference sequence). The CDR3 spans 14 residues. The CDR3 reads CASSEDRITYEQYF. CDR3 bases: TGTGCCAGCAGCGAGGACAGGATCACTTACGAGCAGTACTTC.

V usage is TRBV7-2 and J usage is TRBJ2-7, with unresolved D. Deletions cut 3 bases from V and 6 bases from J, with 12 bases between. There are 13 residues in the CDR3. Germline CDR1 and CDR2: SGHTA and FQGNSA. The CDR3 loop is CASSFPRGGEQYF. CDR3 bases: TGTGCCAGCAGCTTCCCCCGCGGTGGCGAGCAGTACTTC.

The rearrangement joins TRBV6-6 to TRBJ1-6; possibly TRBD1 for D (5 bases). Germline CDR1 is MNHNY and CDR2 is SVGAGI (reference sequence). V was shortened by 7 bases and J by 5 bases, with 9 bases between the two germline ends. The CDR3 is 13 amino acids. CDR3 DNA sequence: TGTGCCAGCAACACAGGTGATAATTCACCCCTCCACTTT. This sequence encodes CASNTGDNSPLHF.